Presented here are 21 T cell receptor beta chains from one specimen sequenced in a study of CD4 T cells in relation to SARS-CoV-2 and coronaviruses. Unexposed donor CD4+ T cells date from about 2011-2018, before the COVID-19 pandemic. Clones were sequenced by immunoSEQ multiplex PCR, and TCRdb holds only the in-frame ones, with some missing. The table lists 65,000 or so clones, about 94% of them singletons. The sample was naive CD4+ T cells from PBMCs. The subset denotes: naive CD4+ T cells isolated by negative enrichment. The receptors originated from a human donor in good health.

This clone was counted once. The genes are TRBV7-9 and TRBJ2-1; the D call may be TRBD1 or TRBD2 (5 bases each). The germline gives CDR1 SEHNR, CDR2 FQNEAQ (reference sequence). The CDR3 spans 15 residues. V was shortened by 10 bases and J by 2 bases, with 18 bases between the two germline ends. The CDR3 loop is CATRRGEGAYNEQFF. The CDR3 DNA follows: TGTGCCACCAGAAGAGGGGAAGGCGCCTACAATGAGCAGTTCTTC.

Here the CDR3 reads CATSEGLASYNEQFF. Written as DNA, the CDR3 is TGTGCCACCTCTGAGGGACTAGCCTCCTACAATGAGCAGTTCTTC. This chain connects TRBV24-1 to TRBJ2-1; 9 nucleotides align to TRBD2. This CDR3 region has 15 residues. CDR1 is KGHDR, CDR2 SFDVKD, per germline. Trimming took 9 bases from V and 0 from J; bases not matched to a gene: 5.

This clone was observed once. This chain links TRBV28 with TRBJ2-5; 11 nucleotides line up with TRBD2. This CDR3 contains 14 residues. Germline V lookup: CDR1 MDHEN, CDR2 SYDVKM. The V segment lost 6 bases and the J segment 4 bases; nucleotides outside the gene matches: 4. The CDR3 bases are TGTGCCAGCAGGCCCGGGACTAGCGGAGAGACCCAGTACTTC. Protein product: CASRPGTSGETQYF.

The rearrangement joins TRBV9 to TRBJ2-2, with 8 bases fitting TRBD2. The CDR3 sequence is 16 residues long. Trimming at V came to 0 bases and at J to 5 bases, leaving 6 bases not matched to a gene. Looked up from germline, CDR1 is SGDLS and CDR2 is YYNGEE. CDR3 sequence reads: CASSVGTSWKTGELFF. The CDR3 nucleotides are TGTGCCAGCAGCGTAGGGACTAGCTGGAAGACCGGGGAGCTGTTTTTT.

The table lists this clone with a count of one. J is TRBJ2-3 and V is TRBV20-1; TRBD2 matches at 10 bases. V was clipped by 5 bases and J by 1 base; unmatched bases: 9. Germline V gene data show CDR1 as DFQATT and CDR2 as SNEGSKA (reference sequence). The CDR3 extends over 16 amino acids. The DNA of the CDR3 is TGCAGTGCTCGTGAGGAAGGGACTAGCGGCACAGATACGCAGTATTTT. Residues: CSAREEGTSGTDTQYF.

The chain is built from TRBV6-6 and TRBJ2-1; a possible D gene is TRBD2 (6 bases). This CDR3 spans 12 amino acids. CDR1 and CDR2 (germline): MNHNY, SVGAGI (reference sequence). The ends were cut back, 4 bases at V and 9 bases at J, with 10 bases in the middle. CDR3 loop: CASSSTSAEQFF. The CDR3, as DNA: TGTGCCAGCAGTTCGACTAGTGCTGAGCAGTTCTTC.

This clone was recorded only once. The genes are TRBV30 and TRBJ2-3; 16 nucleotides align to TRBD2. The CDR3 spans 16 residues. Germline CDR1 and CDR2: GTSNPN and SVGIG (reference sequence). Germline trimming cut 0 bases from V and 8 bases from J; bases unmatched to any gene: 5. CDR3 sequence (DNA): TGTGCCTGGAGTGTCACCGGGACTAGCGGGAGGGGTACGCAGTATTTT. Its protein product is CAWSVTGTSGRGTQYF.

The V and J genes are TRBV19 and TRBJ1-5, with TRBD1 identical over 10 bases. This CDR3 spans 13 amino acids. The V gene's germline CDR1 is LNHDA and CDR2 SQIVND (reference sequence). Losses at the gene ends were 6 bases for V and 5 bases for J; bases not matched to a gene: 1. For the CDR3, the DNA is TGTGCCAGTAGGGACAGGGGGTATCAGCCCCAGCATTTT. Its protein product is CASRDRGYQPQHF.

J is TRBJ1-4 and V is TRBV7-9; D possibly corresponds to TRBD1 (5 bases). The CDR3 runs to 16 residues. CDR1 is SEHNR and CDR2 is FQNEAQ in the germline V gene (reference sequence). V was shortened by 5 bases and J by 0 bases, with 13 bases between the two germline ends. The CDR3 reads CASSRSPGATNEKLFF. CDR3 DNA sequence: TGTGCCAGCAGCCGTTCCCCGGGGGCAACTAATGAAAAACTGTTTTTT.

The chain combines TRBV28 with TRBJ1-5; 10 nucleotides line up with TRBD1. The CDR3 runs to 15 residues. With 5 bases clipped from V and 2 bases from J, the junction kept 3 bases outside the gene matches. Germline V lookup: CDR1 MDHEN, CDR2 SYDVKM. This chain's CDR3 is CASSPGTGGNQPQHF. Here the CDR3 DNA reads TGTGCCAGCAGTCCCGGGACAGGGGGCAATCAGCCCCAGCATTTT.

V and J are TRBV27 and TRBJ2-1; 10 bases are shared with TRBD2. V lost 5 bases and J lost 4; bases outside the gene matches: 2. Germline-derived CDR1 and CDR2 are MNHEY and SMNVEV (reference sequence). The CDR3 contains 14 residues. CDR3 in DNA: TGTGCCAGCAGTCGGACTAGCGGTTACAATGAGCAGTTCTTC. Its protein is CASSRTSGYNEQFF.

The J gene is TRBJ2-2, the V gene TRBV6-2 or TRBV6-3; D is perhaps TRBD2 (6 bases). This CDR3 is built from 14 residues. V was trimmed by 4 bases and J by 6 bases, leaving 12 bases between them. Per germline, CDR1 MNHEY and CDR2 SVGEGT. This CDR3 reads CASSLVGGAGELFF. The CDR3 DNA is TGTGCCAGCAGTTTAGTGGGAGGTGCCGGGGAGCTGTTTTTT.

V is TRBV6-6 and J is TRBJ2-1; TRBD2 aligns across 12 bases. Germline lookup yields CDR1 MNHNY and CDR2 SVGAGI (reference sequence). This CDR3 contains 13 residues. J was trimmed by 10 bases and V by 8 bases; bases with no gene match: 6. The CDR3 coding sequence is TGTGCCAGCCTAGCGGGAGGGCGAGGGGAGCAGTTCTTC. It yields the protein CASLAGGRGEQFF.

V is TRBV3-1 (or the pseudogene TRBV3-2) and J is TRBJ2-2, with TRBD1 matching over 10 bases. V lost 5 bases, J lost 5 bases, and 5 bases stayed unmatched. The CDR3 extends over 15 amino acids. Germline V lookup: CDR1 LGHDT, CDR2 YNNKEL (reference sequence). The CDR3: CASSLTGGFTGELFF. The CDR3 nucleotides are TGTGCCAGCAGCTTGACAGGGGGCTTTACCGGGGAGCTGTTTTTT.

The V gene is TRBV20-1, the J gene TRBJ2-7; tentatively, D is TRBD1 (6 bases). The CDR3 contains 14 residues. Trimming left V 3 bases short and J 4 bases short, with 16 bases between. Germline CDR1 DFQATT, CDR2 SNEGSKA (reference sequence). The CDR3 nucleotides are TGCAGTGCTAGTAGGGCAGGGGTGCCTTACGAGCAGTACTTC. Protein product: CSASRAGVPYEQYF.

V is TRBV11-2 and J is TRBJ1-2; 8 bases map to TRBD1. Per germline, CDR1 SGHAT and CDR2 FQNNGV. V shed 1 base and J 4 bases; nucleotides not matched to a gene: 2. The CDR3 has 14 amino acids. CDR3 in amino acids: CASSLVGQGYGYTF. Here the CDR3 DNA reads TGTGCCAGCAGCTTAGTTGGACAGGGCTATGGCTACACCTTC.

CDR3 bases: TGTGCCAGCAGTGTGGAGCTATTTGGGGAGCTGTTTTTT. Translation: CASSVELFGELFF. This chain links TRBV6-4 with TRBJ2-2; D uncertain. Germline values: CDR1 MRHNA, CDR2 SNTAGT. Trimming removed 4 bases at V and 8 bases at J, with 11 bases between. The length of the CDR3 is 13 residues.

The chain is built from TRBV10-1 and TRBJ2-3, with D possibly called TRBD1 or TRBD2 (6 bases each). The CDR3 loop spans 15 amino acids. The germline gives CDR1 WNHNN, CDR2 SYGVQD (reference sequence). Trimming removed 6 bases at V and 7 bases at J, with 20 bases between. The DNA of the CDR3 is TGCGCCAGCAGCGTAGAGTTCGGGGGCGTAAATACGCAGTATTTT. It is translated as CASSVEFGGVNTQYF.

In its sample, this clone was seen once. This chain uses TRBV5-1 with TRBJ2-5; TRBD1 matches 10 bases. In germline, CDR1 is SGHRS, CDR2 YFSETQ. This CDR3 region has 15 residues. With 4 bases clipped from V and 5 bases from J, the junction kept 8 bases outside the gene matches. CDR3 region: CASSTQTGGAETQYF. In DNA, the CDR3 is TGCGCCAGCAGCACCCAGACAGGGGGCGCGGAGACCCAGTACTTC.

The V gene is TRBV6-5, the J gene TRBJ2-7, with D possibly TRBD2 on 5 matching bases. This CDR3 is 15 amino acids long. Germline values: CDR1 MNHEY, CDR2 SVGAGI. Trimming left V 6 bases short and J 3 bases short, with 18 bases between. The CDR3 loop is CASSRAGLGNYEQYF. The CDR3 region has the DNA TGTGCCAGCAGCCGCGCCGGACTGGGCAACTACGAGCAGTACTTC.

The chain has TRBV29-1 and TRBJ2-1, with 9 bases matching TRBD2. Germline CDR1 SQVTM, CDR2 ANQGSEA. The V and J ends lost 7 bases and 0 bases, in that order; junction bases with no gene match: 4. This CDR3 has 14 residues. DNA of the CDR3: TGCAGCGACCTAGCGGGGAGCTCCTACAATGAGCAGTTCTTC. Residues: CSDLAGSSYNEQFF.